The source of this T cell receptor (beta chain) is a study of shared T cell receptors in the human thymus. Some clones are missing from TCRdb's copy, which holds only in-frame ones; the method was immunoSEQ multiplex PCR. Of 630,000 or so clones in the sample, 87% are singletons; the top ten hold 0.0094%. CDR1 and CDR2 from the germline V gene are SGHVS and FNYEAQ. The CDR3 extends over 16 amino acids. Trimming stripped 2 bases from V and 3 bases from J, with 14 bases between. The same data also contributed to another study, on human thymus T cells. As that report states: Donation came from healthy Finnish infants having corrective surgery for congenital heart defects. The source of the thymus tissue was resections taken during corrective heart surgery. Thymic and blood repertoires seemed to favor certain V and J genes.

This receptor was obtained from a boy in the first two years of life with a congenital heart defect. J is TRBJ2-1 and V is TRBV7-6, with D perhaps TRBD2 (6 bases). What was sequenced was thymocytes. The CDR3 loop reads CASSLKGAGSYNEQFF. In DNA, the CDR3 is TGTGCCAGCAGCTTAAAGGGTGCGGGAAGCTACAATGAGCAGTTCTTC.